This T cell receptor beta chain was obtained from a study of T cell clusters in autoimmune cytopenias. General observations from the study: The T cell clusters came from computational analysis alone and lack functional validation. Clustering suggested that physiological T cell clusters were missing in primary autoimmune cytopenia patients. TRB repertoire shifts in secondary cytopenia and chronic lymphocytic leukemia mostly reflected lymphoma, not autoimmunity. Exclusive TRB clusters were approximately 2.9-fold more numerous in healthy donors than in active autoimmune hepatitis.

TRB amplification used roughly 250 ng of peripheral blood genomic DNA. This clonotype ranks as medium-sized in terms of frequency. Its antigen is undetermined. Germline V CDR1 and CDR2: MNHNY, SVGAGI (reference sequence). The CDR3 totals 13 residues. Multiplex touch-down PCR amplified TRB using TRB-A and TRB-B pools in one tube. TCRdb reanalyzed the multiplex PCR reads, giving one entry per CDR3 protein sequence and no DNA. Its table records about 4,000 distinct CDR3 sequences. Sequenced material: peripheral blood. The TCR originated in a human donor with an autoimmune cytopenia or autoimmune hepatitis (not recorded which). The chain carries TRBV6-6 and TRBJ1-5. The CDR3 is CASTVGSNQPQHF.